This T cell receptor beta chain comes out of a study of T cell repertoires in cytomegalovirus infection. Study results and limitations: In two of eight donors, the top clonotype was HLA-C-restricted CMV-specific. Using cumulative public TCR beta family frequency, the authors identified those who carried CMV together with the relevant HLA.

Concerning this clonotype: Its specificity is unknown.

Each CDR3 protein is one row after TCRdb ran MiXCR on the reads. The table has hundreds of thousands of distinct CDR3 sequences, more than 20% seen once. The CDR3 has 12 residues. Between the trimmed V and J ends, which lost 4 bases and 3 bases, there was a span of 6 bases. In germline, CDR1 is SEHNR, CDR2 FQNEAQ (reference sequence). The TCR sequence derives from a human donor in good health (CMV status not recorded). Some clones in this sample may be carry-over from other donors' samples. This chain uses TRBV7-9 with TRBJ1-2; D unresolved. The source material was CD8+ T cells from PBMCs. This CDR3 is CASSSHDYGYTF. The DNA of the CDR3 is TGTGCCAGCAGCTCCCACGACTATGGCTACACCTTC.